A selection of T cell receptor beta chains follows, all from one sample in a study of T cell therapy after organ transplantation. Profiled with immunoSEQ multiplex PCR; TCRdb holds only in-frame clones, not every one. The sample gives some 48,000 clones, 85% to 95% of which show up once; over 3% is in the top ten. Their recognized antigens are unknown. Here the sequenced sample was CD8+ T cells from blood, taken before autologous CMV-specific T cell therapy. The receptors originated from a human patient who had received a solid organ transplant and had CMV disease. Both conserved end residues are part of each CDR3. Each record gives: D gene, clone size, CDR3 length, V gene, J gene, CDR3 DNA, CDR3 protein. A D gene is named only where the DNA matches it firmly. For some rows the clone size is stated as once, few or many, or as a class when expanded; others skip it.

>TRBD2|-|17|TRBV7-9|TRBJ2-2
TGTGCCAGCAGTTCGACTAGCGGGGGGCCGGGAACCGGGGAGCTGTTTTTT
CASSSTSGGPGTGELFF
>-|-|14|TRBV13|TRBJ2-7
TGTGCCAGCAACACGGGACGGCGGATCCACGAGCAGTACTTC
CASNTGRRIHEQYF
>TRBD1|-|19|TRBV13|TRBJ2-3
TGTGCCAGCAGCTACAGTGTTGAGTGGAGACAGGGAGAAACAGATACGCAGTATTTT
CASSYSVEWRQGETDTQYF
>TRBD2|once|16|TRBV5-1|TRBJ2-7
TGCGCCAGCAGCTTGGGGCGGACTAGCGGGTCCCACGAGCAGTACTTC
CASSLGRTSGSHEQYF
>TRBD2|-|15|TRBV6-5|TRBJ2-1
TGTGCCAGCAGACAAACCGGGAGGTCCTACAATGAGCAGTTCTTC
CASRQTGRSYNEQFF
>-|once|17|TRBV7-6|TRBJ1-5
TGTGCCAGCAGCCCTACCGGGCAGGGAATTGGTAATCAGCCCCAGCATTTT
CASSPTGQGIGNQPQHF
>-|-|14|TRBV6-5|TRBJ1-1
TGTGCCAGCAGTTACTTAGACTTGAACACTGAAGCTTTCTTT
CASSYLDLNTEAFF
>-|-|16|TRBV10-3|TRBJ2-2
TGTGCCATCAGTGAGTCCCGGGGTCGTGGCACCGGGGAGCTGTTTTTT
CAISESRGRGTGELFF
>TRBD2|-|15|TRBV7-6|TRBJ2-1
TGTGCCAGCAGCCGCAAAGCGGGAGAGTACAATGAGCAGTTCTTC
CASSRKAGEYNEQFF
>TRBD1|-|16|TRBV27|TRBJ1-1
TGTGCCAGCAGTAAAGACAGGGCTGGTGGGACCACTGAAGCTTTCTTT
CASSKDRAGGTTEAFF
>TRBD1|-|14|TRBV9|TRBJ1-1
TGTGCCAGCAGCTGGGGACAGTCGAACACTGAAGCTTTCTTT
CASSWGQSNTEAFF
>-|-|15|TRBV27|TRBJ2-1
TGTGCCAGCAGTTTAAGTCCCAGACCGTACAATGAGCAGTTCTTC
CASSLSPRPYNEQFF